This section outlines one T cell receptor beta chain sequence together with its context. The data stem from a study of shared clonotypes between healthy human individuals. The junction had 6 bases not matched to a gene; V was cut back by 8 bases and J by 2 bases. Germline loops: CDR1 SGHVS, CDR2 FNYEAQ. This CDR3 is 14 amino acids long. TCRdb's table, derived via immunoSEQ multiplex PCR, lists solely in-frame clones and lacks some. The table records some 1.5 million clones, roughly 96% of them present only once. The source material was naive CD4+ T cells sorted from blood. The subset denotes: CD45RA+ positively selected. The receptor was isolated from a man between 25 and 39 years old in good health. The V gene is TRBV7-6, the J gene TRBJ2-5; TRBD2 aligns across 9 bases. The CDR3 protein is CASSPSGTQETQYF. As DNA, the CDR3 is TGTGCCAGCTCCCCTAGCGGGACTCAAGAGACCCAGTACTTC.